The 29 T cell receptor beta chains reported below all come from one sample, sequenced in a study of CD8 T cells in ankylosing spondylitis. Via MiXCR, TCRdb re-called the 5' RACE reads, giving one row per CDR3 protein. The table includes 200,000 to 300,000 distinct CDR3 sequences, 8% to 9.5% detected once. Sequenced sample: blood, either unsorted or a sorted T cell fraction (not recorded which). The receptors were gathered from a male donor with ankylosing spondylitis or in good health (not recorded which).

This clonotype was found many times. The CDR3: CASSLFVGREAAKNIQYF. The CDR3 nucleotides read TGCGCCAGCAGCTTGTTCGTGGGCCGGGAGGCGGCCAAAAACATTCAGTACTTC. This chain links TRBV5-1 with TRBJ2-4; 7 bases fit TRBD2. CDR3 size: 18 residues. The junction had 11 bases not matched to a gene; V was cut back by 1 base and J by 1 base. The germline V gene encodes CDR1 SGHRS and CDR2 YFSETQ.

This clonotype has just a few counts. The chain is built from TRBV9 and TRBJ1-2; no firm D call. Looked up from germline, CDR1 is SGDLS and CDR2 is YYNGEE. CDR3 length: 14 amino acids. Trimming took 0 bases from V and 4 from J, leaving 10 bases between them. In nucleotides, the CDR3 is TGTGCCAGCAGCGTAGATCAGATAACCTATGGCTACACCTTC. The encoded protein is CASSVDQITYGYTF.

J is TRBJ1-1 and V is TRBV20-1; 7 nucleotides align to TRBD1. The CDR3 extends over 11 amino acids. V shed 7 bases and J 1 base; nucleotides not matched to a gene: 0. Germline V gene lookup returns CDR1 DFQATT and CDR2 SNEGSKA (reference sequence). CDR3 coding DNA: TGCAGTGGGGACAGGAACACTGAAGCTTTCTTT. This gives the protein CSGDRNTEAFF.

This clonotype was seen ten or more times. The J gene is TRBJ1-2, the V gene TRBV5-6, with D maybe TRBD1 (5 bases). The CDR3 extends over 13 amino acids. V lost 3 bases and J 6 bases, leaving 12 bases between the germline ends. CDR1 SGHDT and CDR2 YYEEEE come from the germline V gene. The CDR3 DNA follows: TGTGCCAGCAGCTCAATGGCGGGGGATGGCTACACCTTC. Its translation is CASSSMAGDGYTF.

This clonotype was seen a handful of times. This chain uses TRBV20-1 with TRBJ2-7, with D perhaps TRBD2 (5 bases). Trimming left V 4 bases short and J 2 bases short, with 15 bases between. Per germline, CDR1 DFQATT and CDR2 SNEGSKA (reference sequence). CDR3 size: 14 residues. For the CDR3, the DNA is TGCAGTGCTACCCGATGGACGGGGACCTACGAGCAGTACTTC. It encodes CSATRWTGTYEQYF.

This clonotype showed up many times. The rearrangement uses TRBV7-9 and TRBJ2-7; 7 bases agree with TRBD1. Germline V gene data show CDR1 as SEHNR and CDR2 as FQNEAQ (reference sequence). The V and J ends lost 4 bases and 2 bases, in that order; junction bases with no gene match: 5. The CDR3 has 14 amino acids. The CDR3 here is CASSWDRAPYEQYF. The CDR3 DNA sequence: TGTGCCAGCAGCTGGGACAGAGCTCCCTACGAGCAGTACTTC.

This clonotype was seen at least ten times. This rearrangement joins TRBV7-6 to TRBJ1-1; 12 positions agree with TRBD1. V was pared by 1 base and J by 11 bases, with 8 bases of the junction left unmatched. The CDR3 length is 15 residues. Germline lookup yields CDR1 SGHVS and CDR2 FNYEAQ. The CDR3 spells CASSLGSGTGGEAFF. The DNA of the CDR3 is TGTGCCAGCAGCTTAGGGTCTGGGACAGGGGGCGAGGCTTTCTTT.

Many counts were recorded for this clonotype. V is TRBV6-5 and J is TRBJ2-7; D remains unclear. Germline V gene sequence: CDR1 MNHEY, CDR2 SVGAGI. Trimming took 2 bases from V and 3 from J, leaving 8 bases between them. CDR3 length: 13 amino acids. CDR3: CASSYARNYEQYF. CDR3 nucleotide sequence: TGTGCCAGCAGTTACGCCCGGAACTACGAGCAGTACTTC.

This clonotype has a count of ten or more. The chain combines TRBV7-2 with TRBJ2-5; no clear D gene. CDR3 size: 15 residues. In germline, CDR1 is SGHTA, CDR2 FQGNSA. V lost 5 bases and J lost 5, with 18 bases in between. The DNA of the CDR3 is TGTGCCAGCAGCCCACAGCACCTTAAGACGGAGACCCAGTACTTC. This gives the protein CASSPQHLKTETQYF. The complete variable domain, with remaining parts taken from reference TRBV7-2 and TRBJ2-5, reads GAGVSQSPSNKVTEKGKDVELRCDPISGHTALYWYRQSLGQGLEFLIYFQGNSAPDKSGLPSDRFSAERTGGSVSTLTIQRTQQEDSAVYLCASSPQHLKTETQYFGPGTRLLVL.

CDR3 protein: CSGGQDEAFF. The CDR3 DNA reads as TGCAGTGGGGGGCAAGATGAAGCTTTCTTT. The chain combines TRBV20-1 with TRBJ1-1; D may be TRBD1 (6 bases). V shed 7 bases and J shed 7 bases, with 10 bases lying between them. The germline gives CDR1 DFQATT, CDR2 SNEGSKA (reference sequence). The CDR3 loop spans 10 amino acids.

At least ten counts were recorded for this clonotype. This sequence joins TRBV30 and TRBJ1-1, with 7 bases that match TRBD1. J gave up 6 bases and V 4 bases, and 11 bases lay outside the gene matches. The germline V gene encodes CDR1 GTSNPN and CDR2 SVGIG (reference sequence). The CDR3 contains 14 residues. The CDR3 DNA follows: TGTGCCTGGAACTTACGACAGGGCCACGCTGAAGCTTTCTTT. Amino acid sequence: CAWNLRQGHAEAFF.

This chain joins TRBV7-6 and TRBJ2-2; D ambiguous. Trimming cost V 5 bases and J 4 bases, with 14 bases left between them. The CDR3 consists of 15 residues. Germline V gene lookup returns CDR1 SGHVS and CDR2 FNYEAQ. The CDR3 reads CASSKRSGGTGELFF. DNA of the CDR3: TGTGCCAGCAGCAAACGGTCAGGTGGCACCGGGGAGCTGTTTTTT.

CDR3 bases: TGTGCCAGCAGTTCATCAGGGGGCCGAGAAGCTTTCTTT. Its protein product is CASSSSGGREAFF. The chain employs TRBV12-3 or TRBV12-4 and TRBJ1-1; TRBD1 agrees at 8 bases. Unmatched junction bases numbered 6, after V lost 4 bases and J lost 8 bases. CDR3 size: 13 residues.

This chain links TRBV19 with TRBJ1-1; D unresolved. This CDR3 is 14 amino acids long. CDR1 is LNHDA, CDR2 SQIVND, per germline (reference sequence). V lost 3 bases and J 0 bases, leaving 8 bases between the germline ends. The CDR3 DNA reads as TGTGCCAGTAGTATCGGGCATCTGAACACTGAAGCTTTCTTT. It specifies CASSIGHLNTEAFF.

In regard to this clonotype: A single base separates this from a much larger clone, so it may be a read error. This rearrangement joins TRBV6-1 to TRBJ1-2; D gene unclear. Per germline, CDR1 MNHNS and CDR2 SASEGT. This CDR3 is 11 amino acids long. The CDR3 is CASSGLTGFAF. The CDR3, as DNA: TGTGCCAGCAGTGGCCTCACTGGCTTCGCCTTC.

There are many counts of this clonotype. The J gene is TRBJ1-1, the V gene TRBV6-2 or TRBV6-3, with 7 nucleotides matching TRBD1. Trimming cost V 5 bases and J 3 bases; bases outside gene matches: 6. This CDR3 contains 14 residues. Germline V gene sequence: CDR1 MNHEY, CDR2 SVGEGT. The CDR3 region has the DNA TGTGCCAGCAGTGTAACAGGGGAGTACACTGAAGCTTTCTTT. Translated: CASSVTGEYTEAFF.

The sample holds many counts of this clonotype. The rearrangement uses TRBV6-2 or TRBV6-3 and TRBJ2-7; D is ambiguous. V lost 7 bases and J 1 base, leaving 5 bases between the germline ends. The CDR3 covers 11 residues. CDR1 and CDR2 from the germline V gene are MNHEY and SVGEGT. The chain's CDR3 is CASIPSYEQYF. CDR3 DNA sequence: TGTGCCAGCATCCCGTCCTACGAGCAGTACTTC.

This clonotype was recorded at least ten times. The chain combines TRBV20-1 with TRBJ1-5; D is perhaps TRBD1 (5 bases). V was cut by 4 bases and J by 3 bases, with 10 bases left in between. The CDR3 totals 13 residues. Germline V CDR1 and CDR2: DFQATT, SNEGSKA (reference sequence). For the CDR3, the DNA is TGCAGTGCTAAGGGACGGTACAATCAGCCCCAGCATTTT. Its protein is CSAKGRYNQPQHF.

The table lists this clonotype with many counts. The V gene is TRBV12-3 or TRBV12-4, the J gene TRBJ1-2; D remains ambiguous. The V end lost 5 bases, the J end lost 4 bases, and 17 bases lay between the germline ends. This CDR3 comprises 15 residues. The CDR3 DNA reads TGTGCCAGCAGTACTCTCTTGGCCGCACCCTATGGCTACACCTTC. Translated: CASSTLLAAPYGYTF.

This clonotype was seen ten or more times. The chain carries TRBV4-3 and TRBJ2-3; 8 bases are shared with TRBD1. The CDR3 is 16 amino acids. CDR1 is LGHNA, CDR2 YSLEER, per germline. The V and J ends lost 4 bases and 1 base, in that order; junction bases with no gene match: 7. CDR3 sequence reads: CASSLGTGQRTDTQYF. The CDR3 bases are TGCGCCAGCAGCCTTGGGACAGGACAACGCACAGATACGCAGTATTTT.

This chain connects TRBV10-3 to TRBJ2-7; TRBD1 matches at 10 bases. Trimming cost V 6 bases and J 1 base; bases outside gene matches: 6. Germline V CDR1 and CDR2: ENHRY, SYGVKD. The CDR3 has 15 amino acids. CDR3: CAIRSSGQGSYEQYF. CDR3 nucleotides: TGTGCCATCAGGTCCTCGGGACAGGGGTCCTACGAGCAGTACTTC.

This clonotype was observed at least ten times. The chain links TRBV7-9 to TRBJ2-2, with 12 bases fitting TRBD1. J was trimmed by 3 bases and V by 3 bases; bases with no gene match: 5. The CDR3 runs to 17 residues. Germline-derived CDR1 and CDR2 are SEHNR and FQNEAQ (reference sequence). The CDR3 loop is CASSFAWDRGHTGELFF. The CDR3 region has the DNA TGTGCCAGCAGCTTCGCCTGGGACAGGGGGCACACCGGGGAGCTGTTTTTT.

This clonotype was found many times. The CDR3 DNA is TGCAGTGCTAGGGGGACTAGCATCTCCTACGAGCAGTACTTC. Translating it yields CSARGTSISYEQYF. The chain recombines TRBV20-1 with TRBJ2-7; 9 bases map to TRBD2. The V gene's germline CDR1 is DFQATT and CDR2 SNEGSKA (reference sequence). The V gene end was trimmed by 3 bases and the J gene end by 0 bases; junction bases not matched to a gene: 3. CDR3 length equals 14 residues.

In this sample, this clonotype turned up many times. The genes are TRBV27 and TRBJ1-2; D is unresolved. Germline assignment: CDR1 MNHEY and CDR2 SMNVEV (reference sequence). The CDR3 has 14 residues. The V and J ends lost 3 bases and 2 bases respectively, with 10 bases between them. CDR3 DNA sequence: TGTGCCAGCAGTTTCTCTCGGGGAAACTATGGCTACACCTTC. It encodes CASSFSRGNYGYTF.

In the case of this clonotype: One base away lies a much larger clone, so this may be a sequencing read error. The chain carries TRBV5-1 and TRBJ2-3; 8 nucleotides align to TRBD1. This CDR3 is built from 17 residues. Germline trimming cut 1 base from V and 2 bases from J; bases unmatched to any gene: 9. In germline, CDR1 is SGHRS, CDR2 YFSETQ. CDR3 sequence (DNA): TGCGCCAGCAGCTTGTGGGGGACAGGCCTAAACACAGATACGCAGTATTTT. This translates into CASSLWGTGLNTDTQYF.

Ten or more counts support this clonotype. The V and J genes are TRBV20-1 and TRBJ2-3, with 8 bases matching TRBD2. Trimming took 6 bases from V and 4 from J; bases not matched to a gene: 12. CDR1 is DFQATT and CDR2 is SNEGSKA in the germline V gene (reference sequence). The CDR3 contains 15 residues. In DNA, the CDR3 is TGCAGTGCGATGATAGCGGGACCGGGCCCAGATACGCAGTATTTT. Amino acid sequence: CSAMIAGPGPDTQYF.

On this clonotype: The junction does not match germline at one end; this may be a read error. The chain is built from TRBV20-1 and TRBJ1-5; possibly TRBD1 for D (5 bases). This CDR3 contains 17 residues. CDR1 and CDR2 (germline): DFQATT, SNEGSKA (reference sequence). The CDR3 DNA is TGCTGTGCTAGAGATGCGCGAGGGGCTTCAGGCAATCAGCCCCAGCATTTT. Translating gives CCARDARGASGNQPQHF.

For this clonotype: This may stem from a read error, because a much larger clone lies one nucleotide away. V gene TRBV7-9 combines with J gene TRBJ2-7; D is ambiguous. The CDR3 runs to 16 residues. Germline lookup yields CDR1 SEHNR and CDR2 FQNEAQ (reference sequence). The CDR3 DNA reads TGTGCCGGCAGCCTAAATGTGGTACTCAGCTCCTACGAGCAGTACTTC. Protein: CAGSLNVVLSSYEQYF.

This clonotype came up many times. The chain has TRBV11-2 and TRBJ1-1; D may be TRBD1 (5 bases). This CDR3 has 13 amino acids. Trimming stripped 4 bases from V and 8 bases from J, with 14 bases between. The germline gives CDR1 SGHAT, CDR2 FQNNGV. The CDR3 loop is CASSSDRGGEAFF. CDR3 DNA: TGTGCCAGCAGCTCCGATCGGGGGGGGGAAGCTTTCTTT.